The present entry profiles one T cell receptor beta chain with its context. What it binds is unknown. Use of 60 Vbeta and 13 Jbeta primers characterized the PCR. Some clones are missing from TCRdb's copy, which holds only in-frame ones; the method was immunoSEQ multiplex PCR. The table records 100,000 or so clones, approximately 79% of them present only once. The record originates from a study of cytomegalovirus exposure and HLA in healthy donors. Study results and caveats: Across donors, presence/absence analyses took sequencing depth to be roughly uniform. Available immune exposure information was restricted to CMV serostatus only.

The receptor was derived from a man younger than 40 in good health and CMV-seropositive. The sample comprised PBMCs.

CDR3 residues: CASSQEDRGNTIYF. CDR3 nucleotide sequence: TGCGCCAGCAGCCAAGAGGACCGCGGGAACACCATATATTTT. V usage is TRBV4-1 and J usage is TRBJ1-3; D remains unclear. V lost 0 bases and J lost 7, with 10 bases in between. This CDR3 spans 14 amino acids. Germline V gene lookup returns CDR1 MGHRA and CDR2 YSYEKL.